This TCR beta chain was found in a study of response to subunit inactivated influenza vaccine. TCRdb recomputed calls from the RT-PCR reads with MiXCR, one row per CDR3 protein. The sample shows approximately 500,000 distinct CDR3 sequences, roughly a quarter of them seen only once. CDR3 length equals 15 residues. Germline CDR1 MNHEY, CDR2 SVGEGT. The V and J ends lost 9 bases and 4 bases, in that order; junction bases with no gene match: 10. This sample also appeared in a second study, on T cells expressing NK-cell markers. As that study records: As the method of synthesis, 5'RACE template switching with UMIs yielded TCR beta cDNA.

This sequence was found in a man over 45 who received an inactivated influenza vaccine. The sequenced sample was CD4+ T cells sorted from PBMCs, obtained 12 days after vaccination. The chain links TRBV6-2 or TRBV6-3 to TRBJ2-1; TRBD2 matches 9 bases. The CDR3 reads CASTRRGGHYNEQFF. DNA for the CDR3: TGTGCCAGTACGAGGCGGGGGGGCCATTACAATGAGCAGTTCTTC.